These 18 T cell receptor beta chains were sequenced from one sample in a study of cytomegalovirus exposure and HLA in healthy donors. PCR was performed using 60 Vbeta and 13 Jbeta primers. TCRdb's table, derived via immunoSEQ multiplex PCR, lists solely in-frame clones and lacks some. The table includes some 170,000 clones, approximately 80% detected once. The sequenced material came from PBMCs. These TCRs come from a woman aged 45-65 years in good health and CMV-seronegative.

The chain has TRBV7-2 and TRBJ1-2; tentative D call: TRBD1 (5 bases). Trimming removed 5 bases at V and 4 bases at J, with 14 bases between. The CDR3 loop spans 14 amino acids. Germline loops: CDR1 SGHTA, CDR2 FQGNSA. The CDR3 spells CASSPLTDAYGYTF. For the CDR3, the DNA is TGTGCCAGCAGCCCGTTGACAGACGCCTATGGCTACACCTTC.

The chain joins TRBV28 to TRBJ1-1; TRBD1 aligns across 8 bases. CDR3 length: 13 residues. The V gene end was trimmed by 6 bases and the J gene end by 4 bases; junction bases not matched to a gene: 4. Germline V CDR1 and CDR2: MDHEN, SYDVKM. The DNA for the CDR3 is TGTGCCAGCAGCCGACAGGGGAGCACTGAAGCTTTCTTT. Residues: CASSRQGSTEAFF.

The rearrangement joins TRBV19 to TRBJ1-5; D is unresolved. V was cut by 1 base and J by 0 bases, with 13 bases left in between. Germline lookup yields CDR1 LNHDA and CDR2 SQIVND (reference sequence). The CDR3 has 17 residues. The chain's CDR3 is CASSIGQGVRSNQPQHF. The CDR3, as DNA: TGTGCCAGTAGTATAGGACAAGGCGTGCGTAGCAATCAGCCCCAGCATTTT.

CDR3 bases: TGTGCCAGCAGCGTAGCAGGGTCAAGCAACACTGAAGCTTTCTTT. Its protein product is CASSVAGSSNTEAFF. The chain employs TRBV9 and TRBJ1-1, with D possibly TRBD1 on 5 matching bases. In germline, CDR1 is SGDLS, CDR2 YYNGEE. The CDR3 runs 15 residues. V lost 0 bases and J lost 2, with 11 bases in between.

V and J are TRBV5-4 and TRBJ1-5; TRBD1 is a possible D gene (6 bases). V lost 4 bases to trimming and J lost 2 bases, with 19 bases between them. This CDR3 contains 17 residues. Germline assignment: CDR1 SGHNT and CDR2 YYREEE (reference sequence). The CDR3: CASSQATGFNGNQPQHF. CDR3 coding DNA: TGTGCCAGCAGCCAGGCAACAGGGTTTAACGGCAATCAGCCCCAGCATTTT.

This chain joins TRBV6-5 and TRBJ1-2; D is perhaps TRBD1 (6 bases). V was cut by 5 bases and J by 7 bases, with 14 bases left in between. The CDR3 has 13 residues. Germline lookup yields CDR1 MNHEY and CDR2 SVGAGI. This chain's CDR3 is CASSRPQGRGYTF. In DNA, the CDR3 is TGTGCCAGCAGTCGCCCACAGGGTCGTGGCTACACCTTC.

The chain links TRBV4-2 to TRBJ1-2; 7 bases match TRBD1. CDR3 size: 15 residues. Losses at the gene ends were 0 bases for V and 8 bases for J; bases not matched to a gene: 9. The germline V gene has CDR1 LGHNA and CDR2 YNFKEQ. CDR3 residues: CASSQDLATGYGYTF. In DNA form, the CDR3 reads TGTGCCAGCAGCCAAGATCTCGCGACAGGGTACGGCTACACCTTC.

V usage is TRBV9 and J usage is TRBJ1-3, with TRBD1 identical over 9 bases. The length of the CDR3 is 16 residues. V dropped 2 bases and J dropped 4; count of bases not matched to a gene: 7. Looked up from germline, CDR1 is SGDLS and CDR2 is YYNGEE. The CDR3 reads CASSVAGQGLGNTIYF. CDR3 bases: TGTGCCAGCAGCGTGGCGGGACAGGGCCTCGGAAACACCATATATTTT.

This clone was counted a single time. The chain uses TRBV13 and TRBJ2-7; TRBD2 matches at 8 bases. Germline V CDR1 and CDR2: PRHDT, FYEKMQ (reference sequence). CDR3 length: 15 amino acids. Trimming cost V 5 bases and J 1 base; bases outside gene matches: 7. CDR3 sequence (DNA): TGTGCCAGCAGCCAGAGGGGACTAGGTTCCTACGAGCAGTACTTC. It translates to CASSQRGLGSYEQYF.

This chain uses TRBV7-3 with TRBJ2-1; 8 bases match TRBD2. The germline V gene encodes CDR1 SGHTA and CDR2 FQGTGA. V dropped 5 bases and J dropped 9; count of bases not matched to a gene: 12. This CDR3 is 15 amino acids long. CDR3 region: CASSALAGTGVEQFF. CDR3 nucleotide sequence: TGTGCCAGCAGCGCCTTAGCGGGAACCGGGGTTGAGCAGTTCTTC.

The chain couples TRBV28 to TRBJ2-2, with D unclear. The germline V gene encodes CDR1 MDHEN and CDR2 SYDVKM. CDR3 length equals 17 residues. Trimming removed 6 bases at V and 2 bases at J, with 19 bases between. CDR3 loop: CASSYKYNPANTGELFF. DNA of the CDR3: TGTGCCAGCAGCTATAAATATAACCCCGCTAACACCGGGGAGCTGTTTTTT.

This clone appeared a single time. The genes are TRBV9 and TRBJ2-3; 9 bases align to TRBD1. The CDR3 totals 16 residues. Trimming took 4 bases from V and 1 from J; bases not matched to a gene: 7. Germline-derived CDR1 and CDR2 are SGDLS and YYNGEE. In nucleotides, the CDR3 is TGTGCCAGCAGCACCACCCGGGACAGGGGCACAGATACGCAGTATTTT. Amino acid sequence: CASSTTRDRGTDTQYF.

Comment on this clone: An end of the junction does not agree with germline; a read error may underlie this. The rearrangement uses TRBV19 and TRBJ1-6; no reliable D call. Germline-derived CDR1 and CDR2 are LNHDA and SQIVND (reference sequence). The CDR3 runs to 15 residues. The chain's CDR3 is CASSIDNVGSSPLHF. In nucleotides, the CDR3 is TGTGCCAGTAGCATAGACAACGTCGGGTCTTCACCCCTCCACTTT.

This clone was detected a few times. The chain employs TRBV25-1 and TRBJ1-1; TRBD1 is a possible D gene (5 bases). Germline CDR1 MGHDK, CDR2 SYGVNS. V was clipped by 3 bases and J by 1 base, with 9 bases between them. The CDR3 has 14 residues. This chain's CDR3 is CASSDPGANTEAFF. In DNA form, the CDR3 reads TGTGCCAGCAGTGATCCTGGGGCGAACACTGAAGCTTTCTTT.

The genes are TRBV6-1 and TRBJ1-1; D unresolved. Trimming removed 7 bases at V and 0 bases at J, with 15 bases between. Germline CDR1 reads MNHNS; CDR2 reads SASEGT. The CDR3 is 15 amino acids. The CDR3 spells CASIERWRLNTEAFF. For the CDR3, the DNA is TGTGCCAGCATCGAGCGGTGGCGGTTGAACACTGAAGCTTTCTTT.

The V and J genes are TRBV7-2 and TRBJ2-5; 10 bases fit TRBD1. CDR3 length: 15 residues. Germline trimming cut 5 bases from V and 2 bases from J; bases unmatched to any gene: 5. CDR1 is SGHTA and CDR2 is FQGNSA in the germline V gene. The CDR3 DNA reads TGTGCCAGCAGCGTACCGGGACAGGGGCAAGAGACCCAGTACTTC. Amino acids: CASSVPGQGQETQYF. Variable domain in full (rest from reference TRBV7-2 and TRBJ2-5): GAGVSQSPSNKVTEKGKDVELRCDPISGHTALYWYRQSLGQGLEFLIYFQGNSAPDKSGLPSDRFSAERTGGSVSTLTIQRTQQEDSAVYLCASSVPGQGQETQYFGPGTRLLVL.

About this clone itself: One end of the junction fails to match germline, which may point to a read error. The V gene is TRBV7-9, the J gene TRBJ1-2; TRBD1 matches at 8 bases. CDR3 length equals 13 residues. Germline CDR1 and CDR2: SEHNR and FQNEAQ (reference sequence). The CDR3 DNA is TGTTCCAGCAGCTTGACAGGGGTAGAAGGCTACACCTTC. Translated: CSSSLTGVEGYTF.

The CDR3 nucleotides read TGTGCCAGAAGCCCTAACAGCCATACGCAGTATTTT. This sequence encodes CARSPNSHTQYF. This rearrangement joins TRBV5-3 to TRBJ2-3; no clear D. TRBV5-3 is treated as an ORF (open reading frame) with a function not yet certain. V was trimmed by 4 bases and J by 7 bases, leaving 10 bases between them. The CDR3 contains 12 residues.